This entry concerns a single T cell receptor (beta chain). Authors' processing steps: It was from reference gene primer amplification that nucleated cell counts were estimated. Profiled with immunoSEQ multiplex PCR; TCRdb holds only in-frame clones, not every one. V and J calls and clone size come straight from that table; D and trimming were deduced from the DNA. The sample lists a few hundred thousand clones; about 85% were seen once. The data stem from a study of blood T cell repertoires in COVID-19. In the study overall: Both acute and convalescent COVID-19 samples were obtained from the United States, Italy and Spain. From T cells, B-cell-depleted T cells, or PBMCs came the material, which was cDNA or gDNA.

CDR1 SGHRS and CDR2 YFSETQ come from the germline V gene. V trimming: 0 bases; J trimming: 6 bases; junction bases outside the gene matches: 3. The CDR3 runs 15 residues. Sequencing input: peripheral blood. The V gene is TRBV5-1, the J gene TRBJ1-6, with 7 bases fitting TRBD1. The receptor's source is a woman in her sixties or seventies who had recovered from COVID-19. Here the CDR3 reads CASSLAGQTNSPLHF. In nucleotides, the CDR3 is TGCGCCAGCAGCTTGGCGGGACAGACTAATTCACCCCTCCACTTT.